Detailed here is one TCR beta chain. Its antigen is not known. cDNA libraries of TCR beta carried unique molecular identifiers. Input amounts of 1 to 10 million T cells were used. These gave around 500,000 cDNA molecules, so each molecule approximated one T cell. Via MiXCR, TCRdb re-called the PCR reads, giving one row per CDR3 protein. The profile covers roughly 800,000 distinct CDR3 sequences, with 30% appearing a single time and roughly 0.57% taken by the ten largest. The germline V gene encodes CDR1 SGHRS and CDR2 YFSETQ. Trimming stripped 0 bases from V and 8 bases from J, with 10 bases between. The CDR3 is 13 residues long. The record originates from a study of post-analysis software for immune sequencing data. Overall study results and limits: Comparison of patients with controls showed roughly five TRBV segments more frequent in patients, TRBV5-6, TRBV5-1 and TRBV20-1 among them. Those with multiple sclerosis, the patient group, showed significantly lower normalized Chao1 diversity than controls.

The sequencing sample was made of blood. The gene calls are TRBV5-1 and TRBJ2-3, with a possible D match to TRBD2 (6 bases). The sequence came from a girl between 5 and 17 years old with multiple sclerosis. This chain's CDR3 is CASSLAGVGTQYF. The CDR3, as DNA: TGCGCCAGCAGCTTGGCGGGGGTCGGTACGCAGTATTTT.